Shown below are 13 T cell receptor beta chains from a single sample sequenced in a study of shared clonotypes between healthy human individuals. Assay used: immunoSEQ multiplex PCR; TCRdb lists only in-frame clones, some missing. The table lists about 1 million clones, approximately 68% of them singletons, with about 1.5% in the top ten. Sequenced sample: memory CD4+ T cells sorted from blood. Described subset: CD45RA-negative fraction. Every receptor here comes from a man aged 18 to 29 in good health.

The CDR3 region is CASSFRDIGLSGNTIYF. As DNA, the CDR3 is TGTGCCAGCAGCTTCCGGGACATAGGACTCTCTGGAAACACCATATATTTT. The V and J genes are TRBV7-8 and TRBJ1-3; D perhaps matches TRBD1 (6 bases). V was cut by 3 bases and J by 0 bases, with 15 bases left in between. The CDR3 runs 17 residues. Germline V gives CDR1 SGHVS, CDR2 FQNEAQ.

V gene TRBV5-1 combines with J gene TRBJ2-5; maybe TRBD2 (6 bases). V lost 3 bases and J lost 7, with 16 bases in between. Germline-derived CDR1 and CDR2 are SGHRS and YFSETQ. The CDR3 spans 14 residues. CDR3 protein: CASSSGTWVGTQYF. The CDR3 coding sequence is TGCGCCAGCAGCTCCGGGACTTGGGTCGGGACCCAGTACTTC.

J is TRBJ2-3 and V is TRBV2; D is ambiguous. Trimming shortened V by 6 bases and J by 0 bases, and 10 bases separated the two germline ends. CDR3 length: 14 residues. Germline lookup yields CDR1 SNHLY and CDR2 FYNNEI. This CDR3 is CASRAATSTDTQYF. DNA of the CDR3: TGTGCCAGCAGGGCCGCCACTAGCACAGATACGCAGTATTTT.

The chain links TRBV15 to TRBJ1-1, with D possibly matching TRBD1 (5 bases). The CDR3 runs to 17 residues. Trimming stripped 0 bases from V and 1 base from J, with 15 bases between. Germline V gene lookup returns CDR1 LNHNV and CDR2 YYDKDF (reference sequence). The CDR3 sequence is CATSRDKGLLRNTEAFF. CDR3 DNA: TGTGCCACCAGCAGAGATAAGGGGCTTCTTCGGAACACTGAAGCTTTCTTT.

The chain recombines TRBV9 with TRBJ2-1, with 7 nucleotides matching TRBD1. The CDR3 has 15 residues. Germline CDR1 reads SGDLS; CDR2 reads YYNGEE. The V gene end was trimmed by 4 bases and the J gene end by 4 bases; junction bases not matched to a gene: 8. The CDR3 DNA is TGTGCCAGCAGCCAAATAGGACAGGCTTACAATGAGCAGTTCTTC. It specifies CASSQIGQAYNEQFF.

The table lists this clone with a few counts. The chain is built from TRBV19 and TRBJ2-1; 9 bases agree with TRBD2. Losses at the gene ends were 4 bases for V and 10 bases for J; bases not matched to a gene: 8. Per the germline V gene, CDR1 is LNHDA and CDR2 is SQIVND (reference sequence). This CDR3 has 14 amino acids. CDR3 amino acids: CASSSPGLAFEQFF. CDR3 DNA sequence: TGTGCCAGTAGTAGCCCGGGACTAGCTTTCGAGCAGTTCTTC. Variable domain in full (rest from reference TRBV19 and TRBJ2-1): DGGITQSPKYLFRKEGQNVTLSCEQNLNHDAMYWYRQDPGQGLRLIYYSQIVNDFQKGDIAEGYSVSREKKESFPLTVTSAQKNPTAFYLCASSSPGLAFEQFFGPGTRLTVL.

This clone was detected only once. This sequence joins TRBV5-1 and TRBJ1-2, with 10 nucleotides matching TRBD1. CDR1 and CDR2 (germline): SGHRS, YFSETQ. The CDR3 is 15 amino acids. After removal of 6 bases from V and 7 bases from J, the junction contained 12 bases not matched to a gene. The DNA for the CDR3 is TGCGCCAGCAACATCGGCGGGACAGGGGTAGGTGGCTACACCTTC. Translated: CASNIGGTGVGGYTF.

The chain couples TRBV4-3 to TRBJ2-7, with 8 bases that match TRBD1. The V segment lost 2 bases and the J segment 5 bases; nucleotides outside the gene matches: 5. This CDR3 is 14 amino acids long. The germline V gene encodes CDR1 LGHNA and CDR2 YSLEER. CDR3 in amino acids: CASSQRTGMNEQYF. CDR3 DNA: TGCGCCAGCAGCCAACGGACAGGGATGAACGAGCAGTACTTC.

The rearrangement joins TRBV7-3 to TRBJ2-7, with D perhaps TRBD1 (6 bases). CDR1 is SGHTA, CDR2 FQGTGA, per germline. Deletions cut 5 bases from V and 0 bases from J, with 17 bases between. The CDR3 runs to 16 residues. The CDR3: CASSDNLGAHSYEQYF. The CDR3 DNA is TGTGCCAGCAGCGACAATTTGGGGGCCCACTCCTACGAGCAGTACTTC.

V usage is TRBV29-1 and J usage is TRBJ1-2, with TRBD1 matching 7 bases. With 3 bases clipped from V and 8 bases from J, the junction kept 18 bases outside the gene matches. Germline V gene data show CDR1 as SQVTM and CDR2 as ANQGSEA. The CDR3 length is 16 residues. The CDR3 nucleotides are TGCAGCGTTGATGTTCCTGGCAGGGGGTACCTAGAGGGCTACACCTTC. Translation gives CSVDVPGRGYLEGYTF.

The chain combines TRBV29-1 with TRBJ2-7, with 8 bases matching TRBD2. After removal of 7 bases from V and 6 bases from J, the junction contained 8 bases not matched to a gene. CDR1 and CDR2 (germline): SQVTM, ANQGSEA. This CDR3 is 12 amino acids long. The CDR3 DNA reads TGCAGCGGGGGACTAGGTCGGGGCGAGCAGTACTTC. It translates to CSGGLGRGEQYF.

J is TRBJ2-6 and V is TRBV14; no firm D call. The V and J ends lost 8 bases and 0 bases respectively, with 8 bases between them. CDR1 is SGHDN, CDR2 FVKESK, per germline. The CDR3 extends over 14 amino acids. The CDR3 coding sequence is TGTGCCAGCTCCAAAGGCTCTGGGGCCAACGTCCTGACTTTC. Translation: CASSKGSGANVLTF.

As DNA, the CDR3 is TGTGCCTGGAGGAGTGGAGGGGACACTGAAGCTTTCTTT. This encodes CAWRSGGDTEAFF. V and J are TRBV30 and TRBJ1-1, with TRBD1 as a possible D gene (5 bases). The CDR3 spans 13 residues. Trimming cost V 3 bases and J 3 bases, with 11 bases left between them. Germline V gene data show CDR1 as GTSNPN and CDR2 as SVGIG (reference sequence).